This T cell receptor (beta chain) was found in a study of low-dose radiotherapy and immunotherapy resistance in tumors (dated 2022 in TCRdb). Broadly, across the study: Cohort 1 received 0.5 Gy per fraction every 2 weeks, with a prescribed total PTV dose of 6.5 Gy. In Cohort 2, 1 Gy per fraction was delivered every two weeks, for a total of 13 Gy over 26 weeks. Nivolumab was administered intravenously as a 240 mg flat dose every two weeks, and ipilimumab was administered intravenously at 1 mg/kg every six weeks. Eight patients were included in the translational analysis, namely three from the first dose cohort plus the first five from the second dose cohort. Cyclophosphamide 200 mg/m2 was administered intravenously every two weeks, one day before each radiation and immunotherapy administration. The trial did not randomize participants into treatment groups. Starting on cycle 1 day 1, patients took 300 mg of aspirin by mouth once a day for four cycles.

The CDR3, cysteine through phenylalanine, is 15 amino acids long. This entry keeps only the CDR3 DNA: 45 bases, framed from base 1. CDR1 SGHTS and CDR2 YDEGEE were looked up in the germline V gene. V loses 2 bases, J loses 3 bases, and the germline ends lie 14 bases apart. According to the study, the label for this sample's time point signals: after trial treatment. Explained via the paper, the treatment or condition label denotes: LDRT plus nivolumab, ipilimumab, low-dose cyclophosphamide and aspirin (RACIN trial). Donors were enrolled in RACIN, a single-arm phase I dose-escalation trial in which nivolumab, ipilimumab, aspirin, low-dose cyclophosphamide and low-dose radiotherapy were combined. To be eligible, a patient needed to have an advanced solid tumor that was TIL-negative. This clonotype was detected many times. There is no known antigen for this receptor. The record has no base qualities; no much larger clone is one base away.

Sequencing was carried out with an Illumina HiSeq 2500. First-strand cDNA was synthesized with Superscript III and a set of TRAV- and TRBV-specific primers, covering both TCRalpha and TCRbeta chains. An approximately 18-cycle PCR with Phusion amplified the TCRs, pairing a constant-region primer with the adapter that was attached to the V primers. The MessageAmp II aRNA Amplification Kit was used to amplify the isolated mRNA, with in vitro transcription run for more than 15 hours at 37 degrees C. The Dynabeads mRNA DIRECT Purification Kit was used to isolate mRNA for TCR sequencing. Indexed Illumina adapters were added in a second roughly 23-cycle Phusion PCR, and the resulting products were purified with AMPure XP beads. In the paper's pipeline: Using custom Perl scripts, TCR sequences that encoded the same protein were pooled, out-of-frame sequences were dropped, and the abundance of each clonotype was calculated. Any TCR sequence backed by just one read was left out of the analysis. Shannon entropy, Gini index, clonality, richness, and the frequency of TCRs shared between repertoires were included as repertoire metrics. In-frame beta chains were kept once TCRdb had trimmed the public reads at Q25 with fastp and called clones with MiXCR. One record per CDR3 amino acid sequence lists the most common genes and DNA. The V and J calls, along with clone size, are taken from TCRdb and not from the paper's own processing. The sample table contains around 100,000 distinct CDR3 sequences; only one count was recorded for 20% to 25% of them. More than 10% of the sample rests with the top ten.

The rearrangement combines TRBV5-8 with TRBJ2-5; the D segment could be TRBD2, given 7 matching bases. The clonotype comes from a female donor with ovarian cancer. The specimen was PBMCs, collected after low-dose radiotherapy plus immunotherapy. The CDR3 loop reads CASSLGGGVEETQYF. The bases are TGTGCCAGCAGCTTAGGGGGGGGCGTCGAAGAGACCCAGTACTTC.